This paragraph covers one T cell receptor (beta chain) sequence. Its antigen is undetermined. PCR primers comprised 60 Vbeta and 13 Jbeta primers. The method was immunoSEQ multiplex PCR; TCRdb's version includes in-frame clones alone and lacks a portion of them. The data hold under 150,000 clones, with about two thirds observed a single time. These data are taken from a study of cytomegalovirus exposure and HLA in healthy donors. Overall study results and limits: Some TCR beta chains (about 180 of them) were listed as cytomegalovirus-associated.

Germline assignment: CDR1 SGDLS and CDR2 YYNGEE. The V gene lost 0 bases and the J gene lost 1 base, with 13 bases spanning the gap. The CDR3 has 16 residues. Donors counted as nominally healthy when sampled, yet unrecorded immune exposures were likely. This chain uses TRBV9 with TRBJ2-5; D gene unclear. This sequence originates from a man in his forties or fifties in good health and CMV-seronegative. Material: PBMCs. The CDR3 spells CASSVGPPNIQETQYF. CDR3 nucleotides: TGTGCCAGCAGCGTAGGTCCCCCAAACATCCAAGAGACCCAGTACTTC.